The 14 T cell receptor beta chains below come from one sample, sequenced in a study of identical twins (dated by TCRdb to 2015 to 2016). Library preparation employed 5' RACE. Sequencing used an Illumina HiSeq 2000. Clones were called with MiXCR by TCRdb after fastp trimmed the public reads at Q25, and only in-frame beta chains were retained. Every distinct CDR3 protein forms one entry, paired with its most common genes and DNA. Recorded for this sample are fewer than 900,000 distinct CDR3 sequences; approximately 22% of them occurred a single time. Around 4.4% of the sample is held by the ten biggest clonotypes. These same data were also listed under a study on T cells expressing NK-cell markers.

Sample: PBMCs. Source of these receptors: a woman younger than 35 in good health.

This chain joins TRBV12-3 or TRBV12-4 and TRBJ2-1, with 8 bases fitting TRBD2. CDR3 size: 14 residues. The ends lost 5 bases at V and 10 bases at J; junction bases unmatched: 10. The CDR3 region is CASSPGTSFPEQFF. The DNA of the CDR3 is TGTGCCAGCAGTCCTGGGACTAGTTTCCCAGAGCAGTTCTTC.

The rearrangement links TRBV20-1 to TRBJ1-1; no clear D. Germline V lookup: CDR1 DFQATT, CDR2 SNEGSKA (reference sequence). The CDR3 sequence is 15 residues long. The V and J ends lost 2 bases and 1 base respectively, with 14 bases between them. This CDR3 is CSARSLPDGNTEAFF. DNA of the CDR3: TGCAGTGCTAGAAGTCTCCCGGACGGGAACACTGAAGCTTTCTTT.

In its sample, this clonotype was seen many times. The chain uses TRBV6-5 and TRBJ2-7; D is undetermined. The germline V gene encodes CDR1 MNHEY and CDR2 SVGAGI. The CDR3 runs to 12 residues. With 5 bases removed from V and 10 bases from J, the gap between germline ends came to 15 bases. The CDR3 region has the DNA TGTGCCAGCAGTGACCCCACCCGGGCTCAGTACTTC. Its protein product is CASSDPTRAQYF.

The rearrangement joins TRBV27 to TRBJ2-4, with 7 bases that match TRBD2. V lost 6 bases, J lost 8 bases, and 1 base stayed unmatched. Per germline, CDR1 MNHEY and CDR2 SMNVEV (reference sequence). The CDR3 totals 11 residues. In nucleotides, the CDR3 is TGTGCCAGCAGGCGGGGGTACATTCAGTACTTC. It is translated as CASRRGYIQYF.

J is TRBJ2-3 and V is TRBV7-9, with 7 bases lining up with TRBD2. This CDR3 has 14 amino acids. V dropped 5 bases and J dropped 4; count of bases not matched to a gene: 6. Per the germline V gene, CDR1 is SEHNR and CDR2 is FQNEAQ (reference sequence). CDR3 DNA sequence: TGTGCCAGCAGCCAAAAACGGGGGGCAGATACGCAGTATTTT. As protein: CASSQKRGADTQYF.

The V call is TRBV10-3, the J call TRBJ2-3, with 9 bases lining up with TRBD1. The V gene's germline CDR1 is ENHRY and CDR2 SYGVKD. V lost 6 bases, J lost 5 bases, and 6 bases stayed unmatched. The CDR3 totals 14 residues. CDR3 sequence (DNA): TGTGCCATCAGACCGGGACAGGGCCAAGATACGCAGTATTTT. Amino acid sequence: CAIRPGQGQDTQYF.

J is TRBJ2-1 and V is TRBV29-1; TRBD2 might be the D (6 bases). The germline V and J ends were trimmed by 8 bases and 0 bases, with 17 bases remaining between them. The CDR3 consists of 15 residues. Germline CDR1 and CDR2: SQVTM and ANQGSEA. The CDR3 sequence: CSIRGGGSSYNEQFF. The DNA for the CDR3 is TGCAGCATACGGGGAGGCGGCAGCTCCTACAATGAGCAGTTCTTC.

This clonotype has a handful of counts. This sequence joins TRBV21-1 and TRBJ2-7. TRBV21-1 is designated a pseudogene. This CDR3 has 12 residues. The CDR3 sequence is CASSKVGNEQYF. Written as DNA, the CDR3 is TGTGCCAGCAGCAAAGTGGGGAACGAGCAGTACTTC.

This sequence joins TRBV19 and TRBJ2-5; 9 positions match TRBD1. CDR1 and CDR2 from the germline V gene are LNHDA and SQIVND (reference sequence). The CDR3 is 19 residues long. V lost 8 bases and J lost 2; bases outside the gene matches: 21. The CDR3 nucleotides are TGTGCCAGTTCTCCTCGGGACAGGGCACAGTGGACAGGGCAAGAGACCCAGTACTTC. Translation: CASSPRDRAQWTGQETQYF.

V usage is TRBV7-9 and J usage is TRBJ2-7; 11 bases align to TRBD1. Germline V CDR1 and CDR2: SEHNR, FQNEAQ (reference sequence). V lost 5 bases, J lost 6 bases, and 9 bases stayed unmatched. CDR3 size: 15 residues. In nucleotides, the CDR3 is TGTGCCAGCAGCCCTAGGACAGGGGGCAAGGGCGAGCAGTACTTC. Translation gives CASSPRTGGKGEQYF. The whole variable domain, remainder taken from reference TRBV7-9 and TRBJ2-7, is DTGVSQNPRHKITKRGQNVTFRCDPISEHNRLYWYRQTLGQGPEFLTYFQNEAQLEKSRLLSDRFSAERPKGSFSTLEIQRTEQGDSAMYLCASSPRTGGKGEQYFGPGTRLTVT.

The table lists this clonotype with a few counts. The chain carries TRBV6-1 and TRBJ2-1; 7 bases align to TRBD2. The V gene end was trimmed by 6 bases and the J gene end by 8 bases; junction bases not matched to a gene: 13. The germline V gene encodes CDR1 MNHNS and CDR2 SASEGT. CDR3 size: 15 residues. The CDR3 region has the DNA TGTGCCAGCAGAGAATCGGGACTACGCGGGGATGAGCAGTTCTTC. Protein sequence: CASRESGLRGDEQFF.

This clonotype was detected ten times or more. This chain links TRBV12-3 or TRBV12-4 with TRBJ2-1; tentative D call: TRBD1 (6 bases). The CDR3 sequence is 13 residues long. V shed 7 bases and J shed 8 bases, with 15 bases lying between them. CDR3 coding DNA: TGTGCCAGCACCTTTTGGGGGCCTCATGAGCAGTTCTTC. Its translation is CASTFWGPHEQFF.

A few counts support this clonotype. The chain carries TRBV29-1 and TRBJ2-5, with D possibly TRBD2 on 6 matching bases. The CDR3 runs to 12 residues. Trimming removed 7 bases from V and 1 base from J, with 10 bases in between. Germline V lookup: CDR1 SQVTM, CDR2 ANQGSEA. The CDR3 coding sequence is TGCAGCGGGCACGGGGGCCAAGAGACCCAGTACTTC. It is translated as CSGHGGQETQYF.

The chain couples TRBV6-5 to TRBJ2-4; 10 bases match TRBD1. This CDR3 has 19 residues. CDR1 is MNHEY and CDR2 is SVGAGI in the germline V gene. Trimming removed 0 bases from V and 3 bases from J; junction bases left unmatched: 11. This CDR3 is CASSYSKGTGVMVKNIQYF. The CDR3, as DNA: TGTGCCAGCAGTTACTCGAAAGGGACAGGGGTGATGGTCAAAAACATTCAGTACTTC.